The clone carrying this TCR beta chain was seen repeatedly, ten times or more. Its antigen remains unidentified. These data come from a study of T cells in Graves' hyperthyroidism and ophthalmopathy. Lactation, pregnancy, other autoimmune disease or uncontrolled infection excluded patients. PBMCs were collected from a roughly 10 ml volume of fresh peripheral blood. Study-level findings and limits: Stable hyperthyroidism and ophthalmopathy were separated using 13 V-J signatures. In blood, most of the thyroid clonotypes expanded above 0.001 were also present.

What was amplified from RNA transcripts were TCR beta CDR3 regions. Primed by the HTBI set, a first-round RT-PCR was run on the TCR CDR3. TCRdb re-called the multiplex PCR reads through MiXCR, storing one row per CDR3 protein. The sample yields about 480,000 distinct CDR3 sequences, approximately 25% seen once. The TCR sequence derives from a woman aged 30 to 39 with Graves' ophthalmopathy. Input material: blood.

The CDR3 coding sequence is TGTGCCTGGAGTGGTACAGGTGGTTACGAGCAGTACTTC. This gives the protein CAWSGTGGYEQYF. The chain employs TRBV30 and TRBJ2-7; the D gene is possibly TRBD1 (5 bases). The CDR3 contains 13 residues. Germline values: CDR1 GTSNPN, CDR2 SVGIG (reference sequence). The V and J ends lost 1 base and 4 bases respectively, with 11 bases between them.